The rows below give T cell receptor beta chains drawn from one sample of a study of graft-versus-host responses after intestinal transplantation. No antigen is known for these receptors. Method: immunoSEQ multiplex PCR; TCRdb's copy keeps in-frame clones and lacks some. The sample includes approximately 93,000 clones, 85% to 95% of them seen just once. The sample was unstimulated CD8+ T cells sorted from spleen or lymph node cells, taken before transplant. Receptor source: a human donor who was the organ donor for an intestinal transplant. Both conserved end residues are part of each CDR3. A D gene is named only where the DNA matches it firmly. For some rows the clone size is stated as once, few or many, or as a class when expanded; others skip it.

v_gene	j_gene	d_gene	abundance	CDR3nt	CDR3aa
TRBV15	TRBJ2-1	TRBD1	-	TGTGCCACCAGCAGAGTAAATAGGCGAACGGGACAGGGGCCGTACAATGAGCAGTTCTTC	CATSRVNRRTGQGPYNEQFF
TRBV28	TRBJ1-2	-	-	TGTGCCAGCACTATCTCTGGGGCATATGGCTACACCTTC	CASTISGAYGYTF
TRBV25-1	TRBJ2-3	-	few	TGTGCCAGCAGCCTCACAGATACGCAGTATTTT	CASSLTDTQYF
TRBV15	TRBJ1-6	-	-	TGTGCCACCAGCAGAGGACAGGCGGAAAGTTTGATTAATTCACCCCTCCACTTT	CATSRGQAESLINSPLHF
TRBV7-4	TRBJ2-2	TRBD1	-	TGTGCCAGCAGCTTAAACGTACCGGGACAGGGGATTACCGGGGAGCTGTTTTTT	CASSLNVPGQGITGELFF
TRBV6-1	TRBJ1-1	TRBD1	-	TGTGCCAGCAGCGCTTGGACAGGGGGCGCCACTGAAGCTTTCTTT	CASSAWTGGATEAFF
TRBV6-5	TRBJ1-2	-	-	TGTGCCAGCAGTACGGGAGGCTATGGCTACACCTTC	CASSTGGYGYTF
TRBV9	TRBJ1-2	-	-	TGTGCCAGCAGCGTAGTCGGAGGGACCAACTATGGCTACACCTTC	CASSVVGGTNYGYTF
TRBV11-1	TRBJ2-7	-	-	TGTGCCAGCAGCTCACCTACCCCCCGGGGCGAGCAGTACTTC	CASSSPTPRGEQYF
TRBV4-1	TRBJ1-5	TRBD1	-	TGCGCCAGCAGCCCCAGGGGGCGCGGTCAGCCCCAGCATTTT	CASSPRGRGQPQHF
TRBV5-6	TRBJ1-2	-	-	TGTGCCAGCAGCCATCCTTCGGGGGGCGTTGGTGGCTACACCTTC	CASSHPSGGVGGYTF
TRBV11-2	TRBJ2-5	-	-	TGTGCCAGCAGGAATCGACAGGACACGCGACTGTACCAAGAGACCCAGTACTTC	CASRNRQDTRLYQETQYF
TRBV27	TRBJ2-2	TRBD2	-	TGTGCCAGCCGAGGACTAGCCGGATCCGGGGAGCTGTTTTTT	CASRGLAGSGELFF
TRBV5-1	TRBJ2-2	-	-	TGCGCCAGCAGCTTGGAGCCGTACACCGGGGAGCTGTTTTTT	CASSLEPYTGELFF
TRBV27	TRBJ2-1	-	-	TGTGCCAGCAGTCCGACAGTTTTCGAGGAGCAGTTCTTC	CASSPTVFEEQFF
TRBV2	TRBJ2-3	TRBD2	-	TGTGCCAGCAGTGAAGCGGCGGGGGGTATAGATACGCAGTATTTT	CASSEAAGGIDTQYF
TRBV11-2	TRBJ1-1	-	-	TGTGCCAGCAGCCAGTTTACCAGCACTGAAGCTTTCTTT	CASSQFTSTEAFF
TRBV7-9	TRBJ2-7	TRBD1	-	TGTGCCAGCAGCAGGGACAGCCGCTACGAGCAGTACTTC	CASSRDSRYEQYF
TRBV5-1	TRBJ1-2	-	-	TGCGCCAGCAGTACAGAAAACTATGGCTACACCTTC	CASSTENYGYTF
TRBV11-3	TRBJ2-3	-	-	TGTGCCAGCAGCTCCTTCCGCACAGATACGCAGTATTTT	CASSSFRTDTQYF
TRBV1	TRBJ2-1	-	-	TGCACCAGCAGCCAAGTGAGGCAGGGGGCCCCTTACAATGAGCAGTTCTTC	CTSSQVRQGAPYNEQFF
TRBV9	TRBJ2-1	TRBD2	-	TGTGCCAGCAGCCCCCGGTCGGGACTAGCCGCTGAGCAGTTCTTC	CASSPRSGLAAEQFF
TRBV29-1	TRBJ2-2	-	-	TGCAGCGTTGATCACCCAGAGAACACCGGGGAGCTGTTTTTT	CSVDHPENTGELFF
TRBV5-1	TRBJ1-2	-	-	TGCGCCAGCAGCTTTGTCCCAGCGGGGTCCTATGGCTACACCTTC	CASSFVPAGSYGYTF
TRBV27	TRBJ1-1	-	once	TGTGCCAGCAGTTTAAATTTAAAGAGGACTGAAGCTTTCTTT	CASSLNLKRTEAFF
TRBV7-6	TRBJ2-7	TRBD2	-	TGTGCCAGCAGCGACGCTACTAGCGGGATCAACGAGCAGTACTTC	CASSDATSGINEQYF
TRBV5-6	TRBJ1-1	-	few	TGTGCCAGCAGCTTGGATTGGAGGAGCACTGAAGCTTTCTTT	CASSLDWRSTEAFF
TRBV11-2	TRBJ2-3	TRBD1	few	TGTGCCAGCAGCTCGACAGGGGCCCGCACAGATACGCAGTATTTT	CASSSTGARTDTQYF
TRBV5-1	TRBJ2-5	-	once	TGCGCCAGTGCCCGGGATCAAGAGACCCAGTACTTC	CASARDQETQYF